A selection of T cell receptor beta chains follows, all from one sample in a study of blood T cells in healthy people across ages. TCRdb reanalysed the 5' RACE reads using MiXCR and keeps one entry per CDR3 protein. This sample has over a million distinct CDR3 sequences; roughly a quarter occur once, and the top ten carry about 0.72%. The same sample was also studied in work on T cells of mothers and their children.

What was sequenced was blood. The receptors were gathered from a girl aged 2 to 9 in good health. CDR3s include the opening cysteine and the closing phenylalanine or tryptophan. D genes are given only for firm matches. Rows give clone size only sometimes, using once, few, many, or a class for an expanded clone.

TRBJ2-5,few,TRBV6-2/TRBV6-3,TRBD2,CASSWTLIAGGKETQYF,TGTGCCAGCAGTTGGACCCTAATAGCGGGGGGGAAAGAGACCCAGTACTTC
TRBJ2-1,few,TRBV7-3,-,CASSFLDGVYNEQVF,TGTGCCAGCAGCTTCCTGGACGGGGTATACAATGAGCAGGTCTTC
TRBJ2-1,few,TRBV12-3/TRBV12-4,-,CASSQFWTSPGSSQTYNEQFF,TGTGCCAGCAGTCAGTTCTGGACTTCTCCGGGATCCTCCCAAACCTACAATGAGCAGTTCTTC
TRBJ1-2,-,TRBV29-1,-,CSVEPWDGGRRVNYGYTF,TGCAGCGTTGAACCCTGGGACGGGGGGCGCCGAGTTAACTATGGCTACACCTTC
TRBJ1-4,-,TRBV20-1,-,CSAFGRSNEKLFF,TGCAGTGCTTTCGGACGGAGTAATGAAAAACTGTTTTTT
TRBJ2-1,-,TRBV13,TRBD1,CASSSLTGDDEQFF,TGTGCCAGCAGCTCCCTGACAGGGGATGATGAGCAGTTCTTC
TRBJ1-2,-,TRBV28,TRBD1,CASSRTGGVSRGYTF,TGTGCCAGCAGCCGGACAGGGGGCGTGAGTCGTGGCTACACCTTC
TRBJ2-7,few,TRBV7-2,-,CASSMIGGEQYF,TGTGCCAGCAGCATGATCGGGGGCGAGCAGTACTTC
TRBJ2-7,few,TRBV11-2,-,CASSFGGGGAYEQYF,TGTGCCAGCAGCTTCGGAGGAGGAGGGGCCTACGAGCAGTACTTC
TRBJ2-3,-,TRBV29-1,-,CSVDVRELEDTQYF,TGCAGCGTTGATGTAAGGGAACTTGAAGATACGCAGTATTTT
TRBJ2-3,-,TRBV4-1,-,CASSPGLARTDTQYF,TGCGCCAGCAGCCCAGGTCTCGCGCGCACAGATACGCAGTATTTT
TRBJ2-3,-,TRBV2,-,CASVLSAHTDPQYF,TGTGCCAGCGTTCTGAGCGCCCACACAGATCCGCAGTATTTT
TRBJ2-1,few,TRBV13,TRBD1,CASSSKGQEKNEQFF,TGTGCCAGCAGCTCAAAGGGACAGGAGAAGAATGAGCAGTTCTTC
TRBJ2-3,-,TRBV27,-,CASSLGGAGTTDTQYF,TGTGCCAGCAGTTTGGGCGGGGCAGGGACCACAGATACGCAGTATTTT
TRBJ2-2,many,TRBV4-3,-,CASSQRQPPHTGELFF,TGCGCCAGCAGCCAACGTCAACCCCCCCACACCGGGGAGCTGTTTTTT
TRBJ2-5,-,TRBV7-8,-,CASSFTQDKGGETQYF,TGTGCCAGCAGCTTCACCCAAGATAAGGGGGGCGAGACCCAGTACTTC
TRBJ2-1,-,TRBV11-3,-,CASSLHQGGGREGEQFF,TGTGCCAGCAGCCTACACCAGGGGGGTGGCAGGGAGGGTGAGCAGTTCTTC
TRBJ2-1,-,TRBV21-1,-,CASSPTLGVNEQFF,TGTGCCAGCAGCCCTACCTTAGGGGTGAATGAGCAGTTCTTC
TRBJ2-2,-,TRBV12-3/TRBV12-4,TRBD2,CASSSGGGTGELFF,TGTGCCAGCAGTAGCGGGGGGGGAACCGGGGAGCTGTTTTTT
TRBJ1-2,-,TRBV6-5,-,CASSYSVGAPYGYTF,TGTGCCAGCAGCTACAGCGTTGGGGCTCCCTATGGCTACACCTTC
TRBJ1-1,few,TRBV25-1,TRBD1,CASGGFRDRYTEAFF,TGCGCCAGCGGGGGATTCCGGGACAGATACACTGAAGCTTTCTTT
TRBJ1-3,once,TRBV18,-,CASSQQIGNTIYF,TGTGCCAGCTCACAACAAATTGGAAACACCATATATTTT
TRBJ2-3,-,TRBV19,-,CASSISQGFTDTQYF,TGTGCCAGTAGTATTTCGCAGGGATTCACAGATACGCAGTATTTT
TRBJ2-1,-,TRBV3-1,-,CASSQTVEGVLQTYNEQFF,TGTGCCAGCAGCCAAACTGTGGAGGGGGTACTACAAACATACAATGAGCAGTTCTTC
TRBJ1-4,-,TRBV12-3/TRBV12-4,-,CASSLNRAGEKLFF,TGTGCCAGCAGTTTAAACAGGGCAGGAGAAAAACTGTTTTTT
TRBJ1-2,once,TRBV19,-,CASSTNRTSYTF,TGTGCCAGTAGTACCAACAGGACTAGCTACACCTTC
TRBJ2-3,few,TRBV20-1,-,CSARDSMPIRTQYF,TGCAGTGCTAGAGATTCCATGCCCATAAGGACGCAGTATTTT
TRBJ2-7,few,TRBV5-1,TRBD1,CASSLESGQIDEQYF,TGCGCCAGCAGCTTGGAATCGGGACAGATCGACGAGCAGTACTTC
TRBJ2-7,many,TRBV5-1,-,CASSSDPYEQYF,TGCGCCAGCAGCTCCGACCCCTACGAGCAGTACTTC
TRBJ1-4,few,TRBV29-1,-,CSGVKGEKLFF,TGCAGCGGGGTAAAGGGGGAAAAACTGTTTTTT
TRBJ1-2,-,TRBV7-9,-,CASSLGPGYTF,TGTGCCAGCAGCTTAGGGCCTGGCTACACCTTC
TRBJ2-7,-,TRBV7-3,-,CASSLTGSRFPSEQYF,TGTGCCAGCAGCTTAACGGGGTCCCGATTCCCCAGCGAGCAGTACTTC
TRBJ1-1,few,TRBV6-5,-,CASSYRSAANTEAFF,TGTGCCAGCAGTTATCGATCGGCAGCCAACACTGAAGCTTTCTTT
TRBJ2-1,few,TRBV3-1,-,CASSQGLLAGDEQFF,TGTGCCAGCAGCCAAGGATTGCTAGCAGGGGACGAGCAGTTCTTC
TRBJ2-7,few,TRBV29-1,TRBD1,CSVRTGTVYEQYF,TGCAGCGTCCGGACCGGGACAGTCTACGAGCAGTACTTC